The T cell receptor beta chain under discussion was sequenced for a study of blood T cell repertoires in COVID-19. About the study: Sites in the United States, Italy and Spain provided acute and convalescent COVID-19 samples. PBMCs, B-cell-depleted T cells, or T cells were the source of the cDNA or gDNA that made up the material.

In the source study's methods: Reference gene primers were amplified, and this amplification served to estimate nucleated cell counts. TCRdb's copy holds only in-frame clones and misses some; the assay was immunoSEQ multiplex PCR. Clonal size and the V and J genes are those of that table, whereas D and trimming came from the DNA. The data hold roughly 26,000 clones, with over 80% observed a single time. This CDR3 is built from 16 residues. Trimming cost V 5 bases and J 2 bases; bases outside gene matches: 8. CDR1 LNHDA and CDR2 SQIVND come from the germline V gene (reference sequence). The clonotype comes from a human donor with active COVID-19. The donor label of this sample is uncertain. Sequencing used peripheral blood. The chain combines TRBV19 with TRBJ2-5; 10 nucleotides agree with TRBD2. The CDR3 DNA follows: TGTGCCAGTAGTGCCCAAACTAGCGGGAAACAAGAGACCCAGTACTTC. It yields the protein CASSAQTSGKQETQYF.